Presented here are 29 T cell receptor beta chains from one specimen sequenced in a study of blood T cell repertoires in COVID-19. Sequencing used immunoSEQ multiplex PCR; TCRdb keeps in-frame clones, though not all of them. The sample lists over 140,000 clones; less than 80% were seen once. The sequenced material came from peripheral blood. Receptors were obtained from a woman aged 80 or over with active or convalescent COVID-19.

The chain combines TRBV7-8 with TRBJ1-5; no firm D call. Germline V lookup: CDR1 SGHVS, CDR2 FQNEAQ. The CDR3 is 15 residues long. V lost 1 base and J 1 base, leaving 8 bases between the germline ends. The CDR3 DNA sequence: TGTGCCAGCAGCTTAGACATCTTGAGCAATCAGCCCCAGCATTTT. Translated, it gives CASSLDILSNQPQHF.

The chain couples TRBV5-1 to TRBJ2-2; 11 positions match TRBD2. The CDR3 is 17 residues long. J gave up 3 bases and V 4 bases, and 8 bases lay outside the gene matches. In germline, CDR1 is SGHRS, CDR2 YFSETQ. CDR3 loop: CASSRLAGGVDTGELFF. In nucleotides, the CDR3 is TGCGCCAGCAGCCGCCTAGCGGGGGGCGTTGACACCGGGGAGCTGTTTTTT.

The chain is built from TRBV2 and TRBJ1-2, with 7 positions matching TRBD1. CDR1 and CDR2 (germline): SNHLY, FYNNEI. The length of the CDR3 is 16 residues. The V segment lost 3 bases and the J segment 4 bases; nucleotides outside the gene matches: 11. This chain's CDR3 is CASSETPWQGGYGYTF. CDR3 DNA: TGTGCCAGCAGTGAGACCCCTTGGCAGGGGGGCTATGGCTACACCTTC.

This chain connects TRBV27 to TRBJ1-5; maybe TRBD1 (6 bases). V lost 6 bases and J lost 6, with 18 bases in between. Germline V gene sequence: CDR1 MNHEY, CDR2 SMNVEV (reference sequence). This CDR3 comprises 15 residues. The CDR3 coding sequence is TGTGCCAGCAGCCACAAATCAGGGGTGGGTCAGCCCCAGCATTTT. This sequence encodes CASSHKSGVGQPQHF.

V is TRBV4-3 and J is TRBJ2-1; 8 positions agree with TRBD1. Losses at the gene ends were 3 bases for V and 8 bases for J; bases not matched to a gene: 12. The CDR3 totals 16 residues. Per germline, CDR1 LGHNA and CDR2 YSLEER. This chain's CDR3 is CASSQRDRGNFYEQFF. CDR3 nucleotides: TGCGCCAGCAGCCAGCGAGACAGGGGAAATTTTTATGAGCAGTTCTTC.

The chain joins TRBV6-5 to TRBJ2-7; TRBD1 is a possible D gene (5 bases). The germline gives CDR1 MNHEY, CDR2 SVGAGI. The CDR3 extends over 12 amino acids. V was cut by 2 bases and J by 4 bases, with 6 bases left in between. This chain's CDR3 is CASSYRGYEQYF. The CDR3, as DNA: TGTGCCAGCAGTTACAGGGGTTACGAGCAGTACTTC.

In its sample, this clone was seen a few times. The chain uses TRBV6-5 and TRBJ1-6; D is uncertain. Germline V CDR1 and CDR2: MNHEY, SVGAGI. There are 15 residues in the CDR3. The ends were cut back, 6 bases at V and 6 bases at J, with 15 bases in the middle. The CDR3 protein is CASRLYEATNSPLHF. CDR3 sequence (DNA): TGTGCCAGCAGGTTATATGAGGCGACTAATTCACCCCTCCACTTT.

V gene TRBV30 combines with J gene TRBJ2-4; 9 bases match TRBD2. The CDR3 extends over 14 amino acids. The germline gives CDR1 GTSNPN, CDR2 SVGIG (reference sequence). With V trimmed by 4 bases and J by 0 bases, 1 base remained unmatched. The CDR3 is CAWISGGAKNIQYF. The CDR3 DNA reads TGTGCCTGGATTAGCGGGGGAGCCAAAAACATTCAGTACTTC.

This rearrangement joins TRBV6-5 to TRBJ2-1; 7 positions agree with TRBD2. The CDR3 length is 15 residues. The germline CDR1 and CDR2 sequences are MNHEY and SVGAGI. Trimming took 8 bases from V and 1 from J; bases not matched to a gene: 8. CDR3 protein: CASRMGGGSYNEQFF. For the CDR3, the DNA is TGTGCCAGCCGGATGGGGGGGGGATCCTACAATGAGCAGTTCTTC.

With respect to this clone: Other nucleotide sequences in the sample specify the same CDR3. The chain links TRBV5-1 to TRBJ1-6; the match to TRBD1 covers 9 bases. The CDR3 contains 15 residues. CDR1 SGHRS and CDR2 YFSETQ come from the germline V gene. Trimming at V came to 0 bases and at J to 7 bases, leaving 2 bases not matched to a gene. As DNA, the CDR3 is TGCGCCAGCAGCTTGGCCGGGACAGGGAATTCACCCCTCCACTTT. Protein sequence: CASSLAGTGNSPLHF.

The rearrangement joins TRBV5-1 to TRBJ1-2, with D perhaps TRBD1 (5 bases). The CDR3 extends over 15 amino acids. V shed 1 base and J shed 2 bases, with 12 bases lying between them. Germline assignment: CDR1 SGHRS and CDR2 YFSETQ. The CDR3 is CASSLPQTGNYGYTF. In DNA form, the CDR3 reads TGCGCCAGCAGCTTGCCTCAAACAGGAAACTATGGCTACACCTTC.

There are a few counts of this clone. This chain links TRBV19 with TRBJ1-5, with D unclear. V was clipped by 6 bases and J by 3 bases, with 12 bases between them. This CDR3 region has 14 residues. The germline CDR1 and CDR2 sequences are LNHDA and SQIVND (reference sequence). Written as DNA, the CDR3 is TGTGCCAGTAGCCTCCGGGAACTCAATCAGCCCCAGCATTTT. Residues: CASSLRELNQPQHF.

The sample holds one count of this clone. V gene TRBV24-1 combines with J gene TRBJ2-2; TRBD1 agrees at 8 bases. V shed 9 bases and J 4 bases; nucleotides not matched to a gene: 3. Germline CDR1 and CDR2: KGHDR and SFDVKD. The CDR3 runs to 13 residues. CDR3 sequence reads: CATSDRVTGELFF. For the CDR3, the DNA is TGTGCCACCTCGGACAGGGTCACCGGGGAGCTGTTTTTT.

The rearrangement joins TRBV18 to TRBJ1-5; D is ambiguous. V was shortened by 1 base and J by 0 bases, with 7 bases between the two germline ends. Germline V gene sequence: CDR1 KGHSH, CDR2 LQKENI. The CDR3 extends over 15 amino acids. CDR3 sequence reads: CASSPQTSSNQPQHF. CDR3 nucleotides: TGTGCCAGCTCACCACAGACTTCTAGCAATCAGCCCCAGCATTTT.

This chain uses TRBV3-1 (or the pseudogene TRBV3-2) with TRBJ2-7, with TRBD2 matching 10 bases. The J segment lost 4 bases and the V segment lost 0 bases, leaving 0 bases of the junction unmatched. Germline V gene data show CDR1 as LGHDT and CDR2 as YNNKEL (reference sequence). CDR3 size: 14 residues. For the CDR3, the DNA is TGTGCCAGCAGCCAAGAACTAGCGGGGTACGAGCAGTACTTC. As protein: CASSQELAGYEQYF.

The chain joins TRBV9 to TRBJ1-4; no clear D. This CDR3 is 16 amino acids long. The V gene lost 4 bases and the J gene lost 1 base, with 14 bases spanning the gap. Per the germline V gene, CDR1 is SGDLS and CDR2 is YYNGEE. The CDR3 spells CASSPHYGGTNEKLFF. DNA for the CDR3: TGTGCCAGCAGCCCACATTATGGCGGAACTAATGAAAAACTGTTTTTT.

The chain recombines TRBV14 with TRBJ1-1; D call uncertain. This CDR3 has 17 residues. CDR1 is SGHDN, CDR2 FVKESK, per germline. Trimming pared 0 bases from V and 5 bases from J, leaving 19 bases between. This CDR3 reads CASSQDLLRVGWTEAFF. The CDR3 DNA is TGTGCCAGCAGCCAAGATCTTTTGAGGGTGGGGTGGACTGAAGCTTTCTTT.

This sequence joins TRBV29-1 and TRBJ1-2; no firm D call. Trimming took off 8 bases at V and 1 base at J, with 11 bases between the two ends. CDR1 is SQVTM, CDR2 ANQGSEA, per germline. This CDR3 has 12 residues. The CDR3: CSPMTLNYGYTF. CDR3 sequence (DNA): TGCAGCCCGATGACACTTAACTATGGCTACACCTTC.

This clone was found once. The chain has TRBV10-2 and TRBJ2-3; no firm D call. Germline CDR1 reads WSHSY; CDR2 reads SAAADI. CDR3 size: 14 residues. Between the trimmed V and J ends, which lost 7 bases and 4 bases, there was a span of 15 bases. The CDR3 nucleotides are TGCGCCAGCACTTCGAATTACCGAGCAGATACGCAGTATTTT. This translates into CASTSNYRADTQYF.

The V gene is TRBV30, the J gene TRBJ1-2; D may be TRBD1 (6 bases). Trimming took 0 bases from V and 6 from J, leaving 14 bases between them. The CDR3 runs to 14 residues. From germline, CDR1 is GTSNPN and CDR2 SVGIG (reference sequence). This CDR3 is CAWSVTGWSDGYTF. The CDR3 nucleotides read TGTGCCTGGAGTGTAACAGGGTGGTCTGATGGCTACACCTTC.

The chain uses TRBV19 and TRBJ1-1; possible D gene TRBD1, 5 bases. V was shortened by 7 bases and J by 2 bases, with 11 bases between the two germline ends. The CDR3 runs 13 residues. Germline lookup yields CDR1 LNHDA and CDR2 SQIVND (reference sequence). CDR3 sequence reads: CASTAGVNTEAFF. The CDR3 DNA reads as TGTGCCAGTACGGCGGGGGTCAACACTGAAGCTTTCTTT.

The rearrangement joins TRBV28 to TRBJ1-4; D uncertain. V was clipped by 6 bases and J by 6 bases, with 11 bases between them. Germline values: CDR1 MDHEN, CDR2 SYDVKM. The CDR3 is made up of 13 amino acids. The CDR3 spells CASRGPSYEKLFF. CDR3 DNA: TGTGCCAGCAGGGGCCCCTCTTATGAAAAACTGTTTTTT.

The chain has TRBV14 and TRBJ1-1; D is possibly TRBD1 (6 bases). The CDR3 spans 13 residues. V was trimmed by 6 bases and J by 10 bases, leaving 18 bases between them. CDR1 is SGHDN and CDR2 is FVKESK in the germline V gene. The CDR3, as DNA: TGTGCCAGCAGATCCTACACGCAGGGGCCAGCTTTCTTT. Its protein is CASRSYTQGPAFF.

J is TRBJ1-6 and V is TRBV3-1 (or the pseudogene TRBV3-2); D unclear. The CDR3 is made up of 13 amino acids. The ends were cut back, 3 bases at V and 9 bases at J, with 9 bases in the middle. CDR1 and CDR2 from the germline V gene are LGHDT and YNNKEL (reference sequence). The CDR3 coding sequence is TGTGCCAGCAGCCAGGAGGGCGGTTCACCCCTCCACTTT. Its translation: CASSQEGGSPLHF.

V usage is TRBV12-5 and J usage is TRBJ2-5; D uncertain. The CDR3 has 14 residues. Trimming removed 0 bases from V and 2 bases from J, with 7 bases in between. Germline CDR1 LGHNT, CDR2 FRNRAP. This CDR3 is CASGLVMLQETQYF. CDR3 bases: TGTGCTAGTGGTTTGGTAATGCTACAAGAGACCCAGTACTTC.

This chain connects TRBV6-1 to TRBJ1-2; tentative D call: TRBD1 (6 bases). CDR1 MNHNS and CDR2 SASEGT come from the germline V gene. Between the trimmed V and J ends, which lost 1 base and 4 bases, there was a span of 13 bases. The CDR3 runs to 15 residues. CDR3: CASSEGTGGFYGYTF. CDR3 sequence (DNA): TGTGCCAGCAGTGAAGGCACGGGGGGCTTCTATGGCTACACCTTC.

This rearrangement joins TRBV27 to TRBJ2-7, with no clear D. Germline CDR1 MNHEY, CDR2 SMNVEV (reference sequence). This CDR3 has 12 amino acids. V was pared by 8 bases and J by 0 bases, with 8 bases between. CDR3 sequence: CASLSSSYEQYF. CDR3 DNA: TGTGCCAGCCTAAGTAGCTCCTACGAGCAGTACTTC.

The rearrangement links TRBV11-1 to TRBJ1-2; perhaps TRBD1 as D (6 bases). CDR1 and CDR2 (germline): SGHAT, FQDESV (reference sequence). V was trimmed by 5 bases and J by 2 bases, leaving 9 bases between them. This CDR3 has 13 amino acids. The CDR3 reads CASSPDRNYGYTF. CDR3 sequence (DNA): TGTGCCAGCAGCCCGGACAGAAACTATGGCTACACCTTC.

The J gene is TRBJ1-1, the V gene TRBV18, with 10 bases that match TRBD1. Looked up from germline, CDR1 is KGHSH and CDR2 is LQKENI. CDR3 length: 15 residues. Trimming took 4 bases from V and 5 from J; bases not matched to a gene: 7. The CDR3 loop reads CASSLATGGSTEAFF. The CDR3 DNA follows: TGTGCCAGCTCACTCGCGACAGGGGGCAGTACTGAAGCTTTCTTT.